These 23 T cell receptor beta chains originate from one sample sequenced in a study of blood T cell repertoires in COVID-19. TCRdb keeps only in-frame clones here, not all; method: immunoSEQ multiplex PCR. Of roughly 290,000 clones listed, roughly 90% are singletons. The material sequenced was peripheral blood. The receptors were sampled from a man under 40 with acute or convalescent COVID-19.

The chain links TRBV5-4 to TRBJ2-2, with 7 positions matching TRBD2. The V and J ends lost 4 bases and 2 bases, in that order; junction bases with no gene match: 11. Per germline, CDR1 SGHNT and CDR2 YYREEE (reference sequence). CDR3 length equals 17 residues. This chain's CDR3 is CASSPAGSTANTGELFF. The CDR3 nucleotides read TGTGCCAGCAGCCCAGCGGGATCGACAGCAAACACCGGGGAGCTGTTTTTT.

The rearrangement links TRBV21-1 to TRBJ2-6; the table's TRBD1 call for D was not verified on the DNA. TRBV21-1 counts as a pseudogene. The CDR3 runs to 12 residues. CDR3 DNA sequence: TGTGCCAGCGGGGCGAGGTCCAACGTCCTGACTTTC. This gives the protein CASGARSNVLTF.

The V and J genes are TRBV13 and TRBJ2-1; 9 nucleotides match TRBD1. The CDR3 sequence is 16 residues long. The junction had 11 bases not matched to a gene; V was cut back by 5 bases and J by 6 bases. Germline V gene data show CDR1 as PRHDT and CDR2 as FYEKMQ (reference sequence). CDR3 in DNA: TGTGCCAGCAGCCCCTACACCGGGACAGGGTTCAATGAGCAGTTCTTC. Translating it yields CASSPYTGTGFNEQFF.

This clone was seen once. This chain joins TRBV19 and TRBJ1-1; D may be TRBD1 (6 bases). Germline V gene data show CDR1 as LNHDA and CDR2 as SQIVND (reference sequence). The CDR3 sequence is 15 residues long. Trimming took 2 bases from V and 0 from J, leaving 10 bases between them. The CDR3 DNA sequence: TGTGCCAGTAGTATACTTGACAGGATGAACACTGAAGCTTTCTTT. Encoded protein: CASSILDRMNTEAFF.

The gene calls are TRBV28 and TRBJ1-2; D is perhaps TRBD1 (6 bases). Germline values: CDR1 MDHEN, CDR2 SYDVKM. The CDR3 runs to 13 residues. V was shortened by 4 bases and J by 2 bases, with 8 bases between the two germline ends. The CDR3 sequence is CASSSDRNYGYTF. CDR3 DNA: TGTGCCAGCAGTTCCGACAGGAACTATGGCTACACCTTC.

The rearrangement uses TRBV23-1 and TRBJ1-1; D is possibly TRBD1 (6 bases). TRBV23-1 is sorted into the ORF group, with uncertain function. The CDR3 runs 17 residues. V shed 0 bases and J shed 2 bases, with 16 bases lying between them. CDR3 region: CASSQSVEGESNTEAFF. CDR3 bases: TGCGCCAGCAGTCAATCAGTAGAGGGGGAGAGCAACACTGAAGCTTTCTTT.

This clone was counted once. The chain uses TRBV18 and TRBJ2-1, with D perhaps matching TRBD2 (6 bases). The CDR3 runs 16 residues. CDR1 and CDR2 from the germline V gene are KGHSH and LQKENI. Trimming pared 4 bases from V and 0 bases from J, leaving 13 bases between. As DNA, the CDR3 is TGTGCCAGCTCACGTCTAGCGCCTAGCTCCTACAATGAGCAGTTCTTC. Its protein product is CASSRLAPSSYNEQFF.

This clone was seen only a few times. This chain uses TRBV19 with TRBJ1-2; tentatively, D is TRBD1 (5 bases). The CDR3 extends over 12 amino acids. Germline V gives CDR1 LNHDA, CDR2 SQIVND (reference sequence). V dropped 3 bases and J dropped 7 bases, with 9 bases sitting between them. The chain's CDR3 is CASSIGGGGYTF. The CDR3 region has the DNA TGTGCCAGTAGTATCGGCGGGGGTGGCTACACCTTC.

The V and J genes are TRBV19 and TRBJ1-5, with 8 positions matching TRBD1. The germline V gene has CDR1 LNHDA and CDR2 SQIVND (reference sequence). The CDR3 has 16 amino acids. Trimming took 4 bases from V and 7 from J; bases not matched to a gene: 12. The CDR3 sequence is CASSKGITTGDQPQHF. In nucleotides, the CDR3 is TGTGCCAGTAGTAAGGGGATTACGACAGGGGACCAGCCCCAGCATTTT.

CDR3 amino acids: CASSVDPSGRYEQYF. In nucleotides, the CDR3 is TGTGCCAGCAGCGTAGACCCTAGCGGACGCTACGAGCAGTACTTC. The chain uses TRBV9 and TRBJ2-7; 7 bases map to TRBD2. The CDR3 totals 15 residues. V shed 0 bases, J shed 3 bases, and the junction held 6 bases outside the gene matches. Germline V gives CDR1 SGDLS, CDR2 YYNGEE.

The V call is TRBV19, the J call TRBJ2-7; D gene ambiguous. The CDR3 consists of 12 residues. Germline assignment: CDR1 LNHDA and CDR2 SQIVND (reference sequence). Trimming pared 5 bases from V and 4 bases from J, leaving 9 bases between. The CDR3 DNA is TGTGCCAGTAGTCGGTCCCGTTACGAGCAGTACTTC. This codes for CASSRSRYEQYF.

The V and J genes are TRBV2 and TRBJ1-6; D is uncertain. V was shortened by 3 bases and J by 10 bases, with 4 bases between the two germline ends. The CDR3 runs to 11 residues. CDR1 and CDR2 (germline): SNHLY, FYNNEI. For the CDR3, the DNA is TGTGCCAGCAGTGATAGCTCACCCCTCCACTTT. It is translated as CASSDSSPLHF.

The V gene is TRBV6-5, the J gene TRBJ2-5; 8 bases fit TRBD2. The CDR3 has 14 amino acids. The trim removed 8 bases at V and 5 bases at J, leaving 10 bases unmatched. Germline lookup yields CDR1 MNHEY and CDR2 SVGAGI. This chain's CDR3 is CASGFAGGGETQYF. The CDR3 bases are TGTGCCAGCGGTTTCGCGGGGGGCGGGGAGACCCAGTACTTC.

The genes are TRBV27 and TRBJ1-5, with 8 positions matching TRBD1. The J segment lost 2 bases and the V segment lost 0 bases, leaving 9 bases of the junction unmatched. Per the germline V gene, CDR1 is MNHEY and CDR2 is SMNVEV (reference sequence). The CDR3 loop spans 18 amino acids. The CDR3 coding sequence is TGTGCCAGCAGTTTATCGCGATCAGGGGGCGGAGGCAATCAGCCCCAGCATTTT. This gives the protein CASSLSRSGGGGNQPQHF.

This clone was counted between two and nine times. The chain joins TRBV5-1 to TRBJ2-5, with D unresolved. The length of the CDR3 is 11 residues. Germline loops: CDR1 SGHRS, CDR2 YFSETQ. Deletions cut 6 bases from V and 7 bases from J, with 10 bases between. CDR3 DNA: TGCGCCAGCAAAACGGCGGCGACCCAGTACTTC. It yields the protein CASKTAATQYF.

The CDR3 DNA is TGTGCCATCAGTGTGCAAGGGGGAAATCAGGATGGCTACACCTTC. Amino acids: CAISVQGGNQDGYTF. V and J are TRBV10-3 and TRBJ1-2; D is perhaps TRBD1 (6 bases). CDR1 ENHRY and CDR2 SYGVKD come from the germline V gene. Trimming cost V 4 bases and J 6 bases, with 18 bases left between them. The CDR3 runs 15 residues.

This rearrangement joins TRBV5-8 to TRBJ1-6, with a weak D call TRBD1 (6 bases). Germline CDR1 reads SGHTS; CDR2 reads YDEGEE. Deletions cut 0 bases from V and 7 bases from J, with 11 bases between. The length of the CDR3 is 15 residues. As DNA, the CDR3 is TGTGCCAGCAGCTTGGAGGGGGTGGGGAATTCACCCCTCCACTTT. Protein product: CASSLEGVGNSPLHF. Using reference TRBV5-8 and TRBJ1-6 for the parts outside the CDR3, the full variable domain is EAGVTQSPTHLIKTRGQQATLRCSPISGHTSVYWYQQALGLGLQFLLWYDEGEERNRGNFPPRFSGRQFPNYSSELNVNALELEDSALYLCASSLEGVGNSPLHFGNGTRLTVT.

The sample holds one count of this clone. This chain links TRBV19 with TRBJ1-1; D uncertain. This CDR3 contains 13 residues. Germline V CDR1 and CDR2: LNHDA, SQIVND (reference sequence). Trimming pared 5 bases from V and 0 bases from J, leaving 7 bases between. The CDR3 coding sequence is TGTGCCAGTAGTCCCAACTTGAACACTGAAGCTTTCTTT. Amino acid sequence: CASSPNLNTEAFF.

V is TRBV9 and J is TRBJ1-5, with 7 bases fitting TRBD1. Germline V gives CDR1 SGDLS, CDR2 YYNGEE. The length of the CDR3 is 15 residues. Trimming removed 0 bases from V and 3 bases from J; junction bases left unmatched: 3. CDR3 protein: CASSVGQGNNQPQHF. The CDR3 DNA sequence: TGTGCCAGCAGCGTAGGACAGGGCAACAATCAGCCCCAGCATTTT. The full variable domain, its missing parts supplied by reference TRBV9 and TRBJ1-5, is DSGVTQTPKHLITATGQRVTLRCSPRSGDLSVYWYQQSLDQGLQFLIQYYNGEERAKGNILERFSAQQFPDLHSELNLSSLELGDSALYFCASSVGQGNNQPQHFGDGTRLSIL.

In nucleotides, the CDR3 is TGTGCCAGCAGCCAAGTTACGGGACTAGCGGCCTACGAGCAGTACTTC. This gives the protein CASSQVTGLAAYEQYF. The rearrangement links TRBV14 to TRBJ2-7; 11 nucleotides line up with TRBD2. Germline V gene data show CDR1 as SGHDN and CDR2 as FVKESK. This CDR3 spans 16 amino acids. The junction had 4 bases not matched to a gene; V was cut back by 1 base and J by 2 bases.

The CDR3 DNA follows: TGCGCCAGCAGCCTAAAACCCGGGACAGGGTTCTACGAGCAGTACTTC. Translation gives CASSLKPGTGFYEQYF. The V and J genes are TRBV5-1 and TRBJ2-7; TRBD1 matches at 9 bases. The CDR3 consists of 16 residues. Germline-derived CDR1 and CDR2 are SGHRS and YFSETQ. Losses at the gene ends were 4 bases for V and 3 bases for J; bases not matched to a gene: 11.

The V and J genes are TRBV18 and TRBJ2-4; TRBD1 matches at 7 bases. The CDR3 has 15 amino acids. Trimming took 3 bases from V and 5 from J; bases not matched to a gene: 7. CDR1 is KGHSH, CDR2 LQKENI, per germline. CDR3 sequence: CASSPDSGTENIQYF. The CDR3 DNA follows: TGTGCCAGCTCACCGGATTCCGGGACAGAAAACATTCAGTACTTC.

The rearrangement uses TRBV15 and TRBJ1-5, with 8 bases that match TRBD1. Germline values: CDR1 LNHNV, CDR2 YYDKDF (reference sequence). The CDR3 extends over 15 amino acids. J was trimmed by 7 bases and V by 0 bases; bases with no gene match: 5. The CDR3 sequence is CATSRESGGRQPQHF. The CDR3, as DNA: TGTGCCACCAGCAGAGAATCAGGGGGCAGGCAGCCCCAGCATTTT.